This paragraph covers one T cell receptor beta chain sequence. This clonotype was counted at least ten times. The specificity of this receptor is unknown. Base quality data are lacking; no much larger clone is found one base away. This record belongs to a study of T cells after yellow fever vaccination (dated by TCRdb to between 2018 and 2021). At the level of the whole study: The SMART-Seq v4 Ultra Low Input RNA kit was used to prepare libraries from fractions with low cell numbers. Bulk PBMC replicates and cell subsets were isolated from blood drawn at multiple timepoints before and after both primary and secondary immunization. Bulk TCR alpha and beta repertoires were sequenced longitudinally to track T-cell clones before and after primary and booster YFV17D yellow fever vaccination. The cohort comprised two healthy male donors, one aged 18 to 30 and one aged 30 to 40 years. Results the study describes overall, beyond this receptor: The secondary T-cell response was weaker than the primary response but faster, peaking on day 5 instead of day 15. Computational filtering was required because FACS-sorted repertoires could contain abundant contaminating clonotypes from the bulk population. Because the study included only a couple of donors, the extent to which the findings can be generalized is limited. A small fraction of clonotypes appeared in both the CD4 and CD8 compartments, likely as a result of convergent recombination. After the booster, most of the clones that had expanded following primary vaccination were detected again (just under 97% of CD4 and 80% to 90% of CD8), which suggests that memory was broadly maintained.

TCR cDNA was synthesized by 5'RACE template switching, which introduced a universal primer site and unique molecular identifiers. Priming for cDNA synthesis came from both the TCR alpha and TCR beta constant segments. Two PCR steps were used to amplify libraries, with sample barcodes and sequencing adapters being added in the second step. Sequencing of the libraries was done on either Illumina HiSeq 2500 (2x100 bp) or NovaSeq (2x150 bp). Per the source publication's procedure: MIGEC handled demultiplexing of reads and collapsing into UMI consensus sequences, while MiXCR performed V(D)J alignment. Using edgeR on replicate PBMC samples, clonotypes were called vaccine-responding if FDR was below 0.01 and the log2 fold change was above 5 up to day 15. CD4 or CD8 identity was assigned to each bulk clonotype according to whether the clonotype was present at higher abundance in the sequenced CD4 repertoire or the sequenced CD8 repertoire. TCRdb passed the public sequencing reads through fastp at Q25 and MiXCR, retaining productive beta sequences. CDR3 protein sequences are deduplicated, and each keeps its most common genes and DNA. It is TCRdb's table, rather than the study itself, that gives the V and J calls and clone size. The sample contains fewer than 90,000 distinct CDR3 sequences, around 7% of them found a single time. Clones ranked in the top ten supply roughly 33% of the sample.

The sample's treatment or condition label is to be understood as: live attenuated yellow fever vaccine strain. PBMCs were isolated from peripheral blood using a standard Ficoll-Paque protocol. CD4 and CD8 T-cell fractions were isolated with Dynabeads CD4 and CD8 positive selection kits. TriZol was used to extract RNA from bulk PBMCs, CD4 and CD8 fractions, and dextramer-positive and dextramer-negative fractions. V is shortened by 2 bases, J by 2 bases, and the region joining them spans 13 bases. The CDR3 spans 16 residues, from the cysteine through the phenylalanine. Just CDR3 DNA is preserved here, 48 bases in frame from base 1. CDR1 and CDR2 are drawn from the germline V gene (reference sequence): LGHDT, YNNKEL.

This sequence uses TRBV3-1 and TRBJ2-1; no D segment can be confidently identified. Sequences were derived from CD8+ T cells sorted from PBMCs, sampled around 5 days after the first yellow fever vaccination. The TCR sequence derives from a man aged 18 to 30 who received the YFV17D yellow fever vaccine. CDR3 loop: CASSQLGYVPYNEQFF. In nucleotide form, the sequence is TGTGCCAGCAGCCAACTGGGGTACGTCCCCTACAATGAGCAGTTCTTC.